This T cell receptor beta chain was profiled in a study of HIV-infected patients and healthy controls. TCRdb re-called the 5' RACE reads through MiXCR, storing one row per CDR3 protein. The sample contains tens of thousands of distinct CDR3 sequences, roughly a fifth of which appear only once. The table lists this clonotype with a few counts. The CDR3 has 15 residues. In germline, CDR1 is ENHRY, CDR2 SYGVKD. V was pared by 0 bases and J by 6 bases, with 1 base of the junction left unmatched. The V gene is TRBV10-3, the J gene TRBJ2-1; 11 nucleotides match TRBD2. This clonotype was sampled from a human donor in good health. Specimen: CD4+ T cells from blood. The DNA of the CDR3 is TGTGCCATCAGTGAGTCGCTAGCGGGAGGCAATGAGCAGTTCTTC. This encodes CAISESLAGGNEQFF.